These 6 T cell receptor beta chains originate from one sample sequenced in a study of cytomegalovirus exposure and HLA in healthy donors. The repertoire was sequenced with immunoSEQ multiplex PCR; TCRdb's copy has only in-frame clones and lacks some. The top ten hold 0.6% to 0.7% of the sample, which has some 80,000 clones, roughly 95% seen once. Input material: PBMCs. Every receptor here comes from a woman aged 18-29 years in good health and CMV-seronegative.

This chain connects TRBV5-1 to TRBJ2-6; D perhaps matches TRBD1 (5 bases). Trimming removed 4 bases at V and 2 bases at J, with 13 bases between. The CDR3 is 16 amino acids. Germline V gene sequence: CDR1 SGHRS, CDR2 YFSETQ. The CDR3 bases are TGCGCCAGCAGCAGGCGGCAGGGAACTGGGGCCAACGTCCTGACTTTC. It specifies CASSRRQGTGANVLTF.

This chain links TRBV30 with TRBJ2-3, with 7 positions matching TRBD2. This CDR3 is built from 14 residues. Germline lookup yields CDR1 GTSNPN and CDR2 SVGIG (reference sequence). J gave up 3 bases and V 5 bases, and 8 bases lay outside the gene matches. The DNA of the CDR3 is TGTGCCTGGGGGGGGGAAGTCGGGACAGATACGCAGTATTTT. Its protein is CAWGGEVGTDTQYF.

The chain uses TRBV19 and TRBJ2-1; 7 bases match TRBD1. This CDR3 has 12 residues. The germline V gene encodes CDR1 LNHDA and CDR2 SQIVND (reference sequence). CDR3: CAAGTDRAKQFF. CDR3 nucleotides: TGTGCAGCTGGGACAGACAGAGCAAAGCAGTTCTTC.

The chain employs TRBV27 and TRBJ2-5, with D perhaps TRBD1 (8 bases). Between the trimmed V and J ends, which lost 3 bases and 4 bases, there was a span of 12 bases. Per the germline V gene, CDR1 is MNHEY and CDR2 is SMNVEV (reference sequence). The CDR3 totals 14 residues. The CDR3 DNA sequence: TGTGCCAGCAGTTTGGACAGGGAGGGAGAGACCCAGTACTTC. Translated, it gives CASSLDREGETQYF.

Here the CDR3 reads CASSPWGQGGNGYTF. CDR3 sequence (DNA): TGTGCCAGCAGTCCATGGGGACAGGGGGGGAATGGCTACACCTTC. This chain connects TRBV27 to TRBJ1-2; 11 nucleotides match TRBD1. The CDR3 spans 15 residues. Germline trimming cut 5 bases from V and 6 bases from J; bases unmatched to any gene: 8. Germline V lookup: CDR1 MNHEY, CDR2 SMNVEV (reference sequence).

The chain joins TRBV2 to TRBJ2-2; 7 bases agree with TRBD2. The ends lost 8 bases at V and 13 bases at J; junction bases unmatched: 13. CDR1 is SNHLY, CDR2 FYNNEI, per germline. CDR3 length equals 13 residues. CDR3 sequence reads: CASLGLAAPGLFF. The CDR3 coding sequence is TGTGCCAGCCTGGGGCTAGCGGCCCCAGGGCTGTTTTTT. The full variable domain, with the rest looked up from reference TRBV2 and TRBJ2-2, is EPEVTQTPSHQVTQMGQEVILRCVPISNHLYFYWYRQILGQKVEFLVSFYNNEISEKSEIFDDQFSVERPDGSNFTLKIRSTKLEDSAMYFCASLGLAAPGLFFGEGSRLTVL.